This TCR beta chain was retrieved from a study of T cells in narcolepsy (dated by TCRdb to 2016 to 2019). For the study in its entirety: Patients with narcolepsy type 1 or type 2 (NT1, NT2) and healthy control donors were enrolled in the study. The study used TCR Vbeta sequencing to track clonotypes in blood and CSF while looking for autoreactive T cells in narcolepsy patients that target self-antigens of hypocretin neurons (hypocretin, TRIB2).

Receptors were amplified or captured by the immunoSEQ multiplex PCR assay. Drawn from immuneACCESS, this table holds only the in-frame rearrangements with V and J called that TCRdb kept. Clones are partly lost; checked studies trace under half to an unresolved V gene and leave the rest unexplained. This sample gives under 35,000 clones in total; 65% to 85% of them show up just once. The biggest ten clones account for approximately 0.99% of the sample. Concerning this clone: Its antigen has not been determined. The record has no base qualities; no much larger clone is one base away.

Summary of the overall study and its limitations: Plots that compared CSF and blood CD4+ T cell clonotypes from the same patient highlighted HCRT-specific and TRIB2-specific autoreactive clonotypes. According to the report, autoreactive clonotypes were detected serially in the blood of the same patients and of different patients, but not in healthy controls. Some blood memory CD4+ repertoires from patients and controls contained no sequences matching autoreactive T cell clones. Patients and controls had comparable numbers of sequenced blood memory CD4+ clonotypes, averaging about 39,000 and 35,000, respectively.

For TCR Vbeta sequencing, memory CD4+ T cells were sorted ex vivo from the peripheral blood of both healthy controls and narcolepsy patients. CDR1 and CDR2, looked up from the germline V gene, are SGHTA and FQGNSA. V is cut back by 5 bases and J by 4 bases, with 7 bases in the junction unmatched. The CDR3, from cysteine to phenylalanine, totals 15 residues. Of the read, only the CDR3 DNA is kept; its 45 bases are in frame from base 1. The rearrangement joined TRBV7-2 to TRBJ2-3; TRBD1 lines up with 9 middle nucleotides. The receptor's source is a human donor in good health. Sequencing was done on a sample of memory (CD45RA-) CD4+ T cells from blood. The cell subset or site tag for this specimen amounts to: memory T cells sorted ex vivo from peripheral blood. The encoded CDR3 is CASSLPTGGADTQYF. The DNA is TGTGCCAGCAGCCTACCGACAGGGGGGGCAGATACGCAGTATTTT.